This T cell receptor beta chain was retrieved from a study of beta chain features in type 1 diabetes. The authors reverse transcribed all of the isolated RNA, so sequencing captured expressed TCRB transcripts. Some clones are missing from TCRdb's copy, which holds only in-frame ones; the method was immunoSEQ multiplex PCR. The sample records approximately 160,000 clones, less than 9.5% being singletons. This CDR3 contains 15 residues. The ends were cut back, 3 bases at V and 1 base at J, with 12 bases in the middle. From germline, CDR1 is SQVTM and CDR2 ANQGSEA. This TCR came from a woman between 18 and 29 years old in good health. The chain uses TRBV29-1 and TRBJ1-4; perhaps TRBD1 as D (5 bases). The sample was central memory CD4+ T cells from blood. The CDR3 here is CSVEGGRGTNEKLFF. In DNA, the CDR3 is TGCAGCGTTGAGGGGGGTCGCGGAACTAATGAAAAACTGTTTTTT.